Sequencing of this TCR beta chain was carried out in a study of tumor-infiltrating lymphocytes in oesophageal squamous cell carcinoma. This clonotype occurred a few times. The CDR3 sequence is 12 residues long. Germline loops: CDR1 MNHEY, CDR2 SVGEGT. After removal of 4 bases from V and 10 bases from J, the junction contained 4 bases not matched to a gene. TCRdb ran MiXCR on the PCR reads and lists one entry per CDR3 protein. The sample includes 10,000 to 12,000 distinct CDR3 sequences, roughly 57% seen only once; the top ten take 25% to 30%. The sequence derives from a female donor with esophageal squamous cell carcinoma. The sample was esophageal tumor tissue. The chain joins TRBV6-2 or TRBV6-3 to TRBJ2-1; TRBD1 matches 7 bases. The CDR3 region has the DNA TGTGCCAGCAGTTCCCAGGGGGACGAGCAGTTCTTC. It is translated as CASSSQGDEQFF.